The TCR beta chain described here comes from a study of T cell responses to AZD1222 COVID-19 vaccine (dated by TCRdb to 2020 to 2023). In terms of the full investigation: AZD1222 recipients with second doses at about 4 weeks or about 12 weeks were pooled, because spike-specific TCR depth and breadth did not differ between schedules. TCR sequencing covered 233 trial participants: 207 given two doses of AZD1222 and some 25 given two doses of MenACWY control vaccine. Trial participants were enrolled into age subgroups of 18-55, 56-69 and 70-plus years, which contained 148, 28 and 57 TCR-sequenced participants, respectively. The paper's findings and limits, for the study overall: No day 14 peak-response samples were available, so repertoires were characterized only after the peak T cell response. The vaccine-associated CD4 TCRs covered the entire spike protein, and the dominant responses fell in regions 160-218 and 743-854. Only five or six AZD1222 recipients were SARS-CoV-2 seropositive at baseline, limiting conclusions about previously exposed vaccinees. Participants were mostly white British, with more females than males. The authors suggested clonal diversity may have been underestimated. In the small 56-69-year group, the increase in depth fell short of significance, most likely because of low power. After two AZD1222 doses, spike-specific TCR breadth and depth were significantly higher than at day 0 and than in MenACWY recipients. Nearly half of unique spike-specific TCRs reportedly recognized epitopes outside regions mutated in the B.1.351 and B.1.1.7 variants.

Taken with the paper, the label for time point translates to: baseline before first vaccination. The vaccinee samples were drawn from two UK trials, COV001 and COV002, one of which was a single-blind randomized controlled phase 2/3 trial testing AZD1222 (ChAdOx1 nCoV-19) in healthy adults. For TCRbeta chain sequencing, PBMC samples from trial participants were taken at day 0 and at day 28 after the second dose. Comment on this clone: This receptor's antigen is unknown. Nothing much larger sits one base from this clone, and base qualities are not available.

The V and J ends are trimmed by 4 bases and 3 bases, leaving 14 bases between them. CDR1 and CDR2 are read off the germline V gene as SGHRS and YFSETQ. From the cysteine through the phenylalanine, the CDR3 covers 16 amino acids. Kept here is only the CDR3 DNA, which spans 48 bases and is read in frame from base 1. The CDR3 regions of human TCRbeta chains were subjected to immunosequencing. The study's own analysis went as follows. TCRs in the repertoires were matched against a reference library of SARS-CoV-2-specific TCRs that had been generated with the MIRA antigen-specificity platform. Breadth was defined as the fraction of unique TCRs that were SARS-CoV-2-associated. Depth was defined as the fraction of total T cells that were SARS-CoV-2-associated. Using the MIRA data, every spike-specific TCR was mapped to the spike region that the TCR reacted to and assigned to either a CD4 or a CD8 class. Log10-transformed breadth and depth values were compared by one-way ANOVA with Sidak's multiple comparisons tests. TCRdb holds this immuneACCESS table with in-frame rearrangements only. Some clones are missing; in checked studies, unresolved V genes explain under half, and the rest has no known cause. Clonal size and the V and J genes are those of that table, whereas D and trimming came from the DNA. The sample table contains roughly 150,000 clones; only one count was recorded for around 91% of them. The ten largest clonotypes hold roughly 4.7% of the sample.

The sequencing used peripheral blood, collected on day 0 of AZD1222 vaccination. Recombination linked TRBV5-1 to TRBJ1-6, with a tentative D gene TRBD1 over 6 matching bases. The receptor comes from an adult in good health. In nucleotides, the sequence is TGCGCCAGCAGCCCGGCAGGGGACCTCTATAATTCACCCCTCCACTTT. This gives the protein CASSPAGDLYNSPLHF.